The 22 T cell receptor beta chains below all came from one sample that was sequenced in a study of cytomegalovirus exposure and HLA in healthy donors. It was with 60 Vbeta and 13 Jbeta primers that the PCR ran. Generated by immunoSEQ multiplex PCR, the TCRdb table keeps only in-frame clones and is missing some. The sample carries some 70,000 clones, roughly 66% recorded once. The sequenced sample consisted of PBMCs. Receptors originate from a woman aged 45-65 years in good health and CMV-seronegative.

The J gene is TRBJ1-5, the V gene TRBV18; 7 positions match TRBD1. The germline V gene encodes CDR1 KGHSH and CDR2 LQKENI. CDR3 length: 17 residues. The V segment lost 6 bases and the J segment 2 bases; nucleotides outside the gene matches: 13. CDR3 coding DNA: TGTGCCAGCTCGCCAGACCGGGGACAGTCGGGCAATCAGCCCCAGCATTTT. As protein: CASSPDRGQSGNQPQHF.

This clone was seen a few times. The chain joins TRBV7-6 to TRBJ2-7, with D possibly TRBD1 on 6 matching bases. V lost 0 bases and J 0 bases, leaving 12 bases between the germline ends. Germline assignment: CDR1 SGHVS and CDR2 FNYEAQ. CDR3 length: 16 residues. This CDR3 is CASSLAQGWNSYEQYF. Here the CDR3 DNA reads TGTGCCAGCAGCTTAGCGCAGGGGTGGAACTCCTACGAGCAGTACTTC.

V and J are TRBV29-1 and TRBJ1-2; D might be TRBD1 (6 bases). CDR3 length equals 14 residues. Deletions cut 3 bases from V and 4 bases from J, with 15 bases between. CDR1 and CDR2 (germline): SQVTM, ANQGSEA. The CDR3 sequence is CSVEPGGQGYGYTF. CDR3 nucleotides: TGCAGCGTTGAGCCGGGGGGCCAGGGCTATGGCTACACCTTC.

The gene calls are TRBV10-3 and TRBJ1-2; D call uncertain. With 4 bases removed from V and 4 bases from J, the gap between germline ends came to 13 bases. CDR1 and CDR2 (germline): ENHRY, SYGVKD. This CDR3 region has 14 residues. The CDR3 region has the DNA TGTGCCATCAGTGTCCGCCTACTGAGCTATGGCTACACCTTC. Protein sequence: CAISVRLLSYGYTF.

This clone has just a few counts. The rearrangement links TRBV6-5 to TRBJ2-5; TRBD2 matches at 8 bases. The J segment lost 4 bases and the V segment lost 6 bases, leaving 10 bases of the junction unmatched. The germline CDR1 and CDR2 sequences are MNHEY and SVGAGI. The CDR3 has 15 residues. Here the CDR3 reads CASRAPSAGVETQYF. CDR3 bases: TGTGCCAGCAGGGCCCCCTCAGCGGGAGTAGAGACCCAGTACTTC.

This clone was seen a few times. Here the CDR3 reads CASSLAGGRADTQYF. As DNA, the CDR3 is TGTGCCAGCAGCTTAGCGGGAGGGAGAGCAGATACGCAGTATTTT. The chain has TRBV7-3 and TRBJ2-3; 9 bases fit TRBD2. CDR1 and CDR2 (germline): SGHTA, FQGTGA. The V gene end was trimmed by 2 bases and the J gene end by 4 bases; junction bases not matched to a gene: 4. The CDR3 runs to 15 residues.

The chain carries TRBV13 and TRBJ2-7; 11 bases are a match to TRBD1. The CDR3 is 15 amino acids. The V gene end was trimmed by 4 bases and the J gene end by 2 bases; junction bases not matched to a gene: 4. In germline, CDR1 is PRHDT, CDR2 FYEKMQ (reference sequence). The CDR3 region has the DNA TGTGCCAGCAGCTCCGGGACAGGGGGGACCTACGAGCAGTACTTC. Protein: CASSSGTGGTYEQYF.

The chain combines TRBV10-3 with TRBJ1-2; D call uncertain. V lost 5 bases to trimming and J lost 7 bases, with 11 bases between them. This CDR3 region has 12 residues. Germline V CDR1 and CDR2: ENHRY, SYGVKD. In DNA form, the CDR3 reads TGTGCCATCAGTTCGGACTATGGTGGCTACACCTTC. It encodes CAISSDYGGYTF.

V gene TRBV5-1 combines with J gene TRBJ2-2, with unresolved D. Per the germline V gene, CDR1 is SGHRS and CDR2 is YFSETQ. V was clipped by 0 bases and J by 3 bases, with 3 bases between them. The CDR3 spans 13 residues. Written as DNA, the CDR3 is TGCGCCAGCAGCTTGGCGTACACCGGGGAGCTGTTTTTT. It specifies CASSLAYTGELFF.

This rearrangement joins TRBV7-2 to TRBJ2-1; 9 bases match TRBD2. The trim removed 2 bases at V and 4 bases at J, leaving 0 bases unmatched. This CDR3 spans 14 amino acids. Germline V gene sequence: CDR1 SGHTA, CDR2 FQGNSA. For the CDR3, the DNA is TGTGCCAGCAGCTTAAGCGGGAGGTACAATGAGCAGTTCTTC. Translating it yields CASSLSGRYNEQFF.

The sample holds a few counts of this clone. The rearrangement links TRBV4-2 to TRBJ2-7; D perhaps matches TRBD1 (5 bases). V gave up 4 bases and J gave up 2 bases, with 18 bases separating them. CDR1 is LGHNA and CDR2 is YNFKEQ in the germline V gene. This CDR3 contains 16 residues. The DNA for the CDR3 is TGTGCCAGCAGCCCGGACACCTTGAGGCGACCCTACGAGCAGTACTTC. Translated: CASSPDTLRRPYEQYF.

This clone appeared once. This chain connects TRBV7-8 to TRBJ1-1; D not certain. V was cut by 2 bases and J by 1 base, with 8 bases left in between. The CDR3 covers 14 residues. Germline values: CDR1 SGHVS, CDR2 FQNEAQ. The CDR3 nucleotides read TGTGCCAGCAGCTTATCCAGATCGAACACTGAAGCTTTCTTT. Amino acid sequence: CASSLSRSNTEAFF.

With respect to this clone: A junction boundary mismatches the germline segment, possibly from a read error. The rearrangement joins TRBV4-3 to TRBJ1-1, with TRBD1 matching 8 bases. Germline CDR1 reads LGHNA; CDR2 reads YSLEER. This CDR3 is built from 18 residues. The CDR3 DNA sequence: TGCGCCATCAGCCAAGCGCAGCTCGCTGGACAGGGAGACTTGATGGCTTTCTTT. Residues: CAISQAQLAGQGDLMAFF.

The V gene is TRBV7-2, the J gene TRBJ1-1; maybe TRBD1 (6 bases). Germline V lookup: CDR1 SGHTA, CDR2 FQGNSA. This CDR3 has 15 residues. Trimming took off 5 bases at V and 6 bases at J, with 19 bases between the two ends. The CDR3 loop is CASSAILRGSPEAFF. CDR3 coding DNA: TGTGCCAGCAGCGCAATCCTCAGGGGAAGCCCTGAAGCTTTCTTT.

This chain connects TRBV28 to TRBJ2-7; maybe TRBD2 (5 bases). This CDR3 has 15 amino acids. Per germline, CDR1 MDHEN and CDR2 SYDVKM. V was shortened by 2 bases and J by 2 bases, with 13 bases between the two germline ends. Written as DNA, the CDR3 is TGTGCCAGCAGTTTACCTGGGGAGCTCACCTACGAGCAGTACTTC. Amino acid sequence: CASSLPGELTYEQYF.

This chain joins TRBV28 and TRBJ1-2, with 9 bases matching TRBD1. Germline loops: CDR1 MDHEN, CDR2 SYDVKM. V lost 6 bases and J lost 2; bases outside the gene matches: 7. The CDR3 runs to 15 residues. For the CDR3, the DNA is TGTGCCAGCAGAACAGGGACAGGGCTGAACTATGGCTACACCTTC. This encodes CASRTGTGLNYGYTF.

This clone was found a few times. The chain joins TRBV28 to TRBJ1-1; 8 nucleotides agree with TRBD1. The CDR3 is 16 residues long. V trimming: 6 bases; J trimming: 4 bases; junction bases outside the gene matches: 13. Germline values: CDR1 MDHEN, CDR2 SYDVKM. CDR3 nucleotide sequence: TGTGCCAGCAGCCGGAAACAGGACAGGGTGAGCACTGAAGCTTTCTTT. Protein product: CASSRKQDRVSTEAFF.

The J gene is TRBJ2-7, the V gene TRBV4-1; D is unclear. Trimming cost V 0 bases and J 3 bases, with 9 bases left between them. This CDR3 region has 14 residues. Germline-derived CDR1 and CDR2 are MGHRA and YSYEKL. Here the CDR3 DNA reads TGCGCCAGCAGCCAAGAAGAGAGGTTCTACGAGCAGTACTTC. It codes for CASSQEERFYEQYF.

The chain carries TRBV5-1 and TRBJ2-2, with 10 bases fitting TRBD2. The CDR3 totals 16 residues. Germline V lookup: CDR1 SGHRS, CDR2 YFSETQ. V dropped 4 bases and J dropped 6; count of bases not matched to a gene: 9. CDR3 protein: CASSPKREGRSGELFF. The CDR3, as DNA: TGCGCCAGCAGCCCTAAGCGGGAGGGCCGGTCCGGGGAGCTGTTTTTT.

This rearrangement joins TRBV15 to TRBJ2-5, with D unclear. Germline V gene lookup returns CDR1 LNHNV and CDR2 YYDKDF (reference sequence). The CDR3 runs to 13 residues. Trimming pared 0 bases from V and 5 bases from J, leaving 7 bases between. In DNA form, the CDR3 reads TGTGCCACCAGCAGAGATCCCCGTGAGACCCAGTACTTC. Its translation is CATSRDPRETQYF.

The gene calls are TRBV9 and TRBJ2-1; TRBD2 might be the D (6 bases). CDR1 is SGDLS, CDR2 YYNGEE, per germline. This CDR3 is built from 13 residues. V was clipped by 0 bases and J by 10 bases, with 11 bases between them. The CDR3 spells CASSVDFGGEQFF. The DNA for the CDR3 is TGTGCCAGCAGCGTAGATTTTGGAGGGGAGCAGTTCTTC.

This chain joins TRBV2 and TRBJ1-5, with TRBD1 as a possible D gene (5 bases). Germline V gene lookup returns CDR1 SNHLY and CDR2 FYNNEI. Trimming took off 5 bases at V and 7 bases at J, with 12 bases between the two ends. The CDR3 spans 13 residues. CDR3 coding DNA: TGTGCCAGCAGTTTTGACAGTCTCCAGCCCCAGCATTTT. Translation gives CASSFDSLQPQHF. The variable domain in full, completed from reference TRBV2 and TRBJ1-5, reads EPEVTQTPSHQVTQMGQEVILRCVPISNHLYFYWYRQILGQKVEFLVSFYNNEISEKSEIFDDQFSVERPDGSNFTLKIRSTKLEDSAMYFCASSFDSLQPQHFGDGTRLSIL.